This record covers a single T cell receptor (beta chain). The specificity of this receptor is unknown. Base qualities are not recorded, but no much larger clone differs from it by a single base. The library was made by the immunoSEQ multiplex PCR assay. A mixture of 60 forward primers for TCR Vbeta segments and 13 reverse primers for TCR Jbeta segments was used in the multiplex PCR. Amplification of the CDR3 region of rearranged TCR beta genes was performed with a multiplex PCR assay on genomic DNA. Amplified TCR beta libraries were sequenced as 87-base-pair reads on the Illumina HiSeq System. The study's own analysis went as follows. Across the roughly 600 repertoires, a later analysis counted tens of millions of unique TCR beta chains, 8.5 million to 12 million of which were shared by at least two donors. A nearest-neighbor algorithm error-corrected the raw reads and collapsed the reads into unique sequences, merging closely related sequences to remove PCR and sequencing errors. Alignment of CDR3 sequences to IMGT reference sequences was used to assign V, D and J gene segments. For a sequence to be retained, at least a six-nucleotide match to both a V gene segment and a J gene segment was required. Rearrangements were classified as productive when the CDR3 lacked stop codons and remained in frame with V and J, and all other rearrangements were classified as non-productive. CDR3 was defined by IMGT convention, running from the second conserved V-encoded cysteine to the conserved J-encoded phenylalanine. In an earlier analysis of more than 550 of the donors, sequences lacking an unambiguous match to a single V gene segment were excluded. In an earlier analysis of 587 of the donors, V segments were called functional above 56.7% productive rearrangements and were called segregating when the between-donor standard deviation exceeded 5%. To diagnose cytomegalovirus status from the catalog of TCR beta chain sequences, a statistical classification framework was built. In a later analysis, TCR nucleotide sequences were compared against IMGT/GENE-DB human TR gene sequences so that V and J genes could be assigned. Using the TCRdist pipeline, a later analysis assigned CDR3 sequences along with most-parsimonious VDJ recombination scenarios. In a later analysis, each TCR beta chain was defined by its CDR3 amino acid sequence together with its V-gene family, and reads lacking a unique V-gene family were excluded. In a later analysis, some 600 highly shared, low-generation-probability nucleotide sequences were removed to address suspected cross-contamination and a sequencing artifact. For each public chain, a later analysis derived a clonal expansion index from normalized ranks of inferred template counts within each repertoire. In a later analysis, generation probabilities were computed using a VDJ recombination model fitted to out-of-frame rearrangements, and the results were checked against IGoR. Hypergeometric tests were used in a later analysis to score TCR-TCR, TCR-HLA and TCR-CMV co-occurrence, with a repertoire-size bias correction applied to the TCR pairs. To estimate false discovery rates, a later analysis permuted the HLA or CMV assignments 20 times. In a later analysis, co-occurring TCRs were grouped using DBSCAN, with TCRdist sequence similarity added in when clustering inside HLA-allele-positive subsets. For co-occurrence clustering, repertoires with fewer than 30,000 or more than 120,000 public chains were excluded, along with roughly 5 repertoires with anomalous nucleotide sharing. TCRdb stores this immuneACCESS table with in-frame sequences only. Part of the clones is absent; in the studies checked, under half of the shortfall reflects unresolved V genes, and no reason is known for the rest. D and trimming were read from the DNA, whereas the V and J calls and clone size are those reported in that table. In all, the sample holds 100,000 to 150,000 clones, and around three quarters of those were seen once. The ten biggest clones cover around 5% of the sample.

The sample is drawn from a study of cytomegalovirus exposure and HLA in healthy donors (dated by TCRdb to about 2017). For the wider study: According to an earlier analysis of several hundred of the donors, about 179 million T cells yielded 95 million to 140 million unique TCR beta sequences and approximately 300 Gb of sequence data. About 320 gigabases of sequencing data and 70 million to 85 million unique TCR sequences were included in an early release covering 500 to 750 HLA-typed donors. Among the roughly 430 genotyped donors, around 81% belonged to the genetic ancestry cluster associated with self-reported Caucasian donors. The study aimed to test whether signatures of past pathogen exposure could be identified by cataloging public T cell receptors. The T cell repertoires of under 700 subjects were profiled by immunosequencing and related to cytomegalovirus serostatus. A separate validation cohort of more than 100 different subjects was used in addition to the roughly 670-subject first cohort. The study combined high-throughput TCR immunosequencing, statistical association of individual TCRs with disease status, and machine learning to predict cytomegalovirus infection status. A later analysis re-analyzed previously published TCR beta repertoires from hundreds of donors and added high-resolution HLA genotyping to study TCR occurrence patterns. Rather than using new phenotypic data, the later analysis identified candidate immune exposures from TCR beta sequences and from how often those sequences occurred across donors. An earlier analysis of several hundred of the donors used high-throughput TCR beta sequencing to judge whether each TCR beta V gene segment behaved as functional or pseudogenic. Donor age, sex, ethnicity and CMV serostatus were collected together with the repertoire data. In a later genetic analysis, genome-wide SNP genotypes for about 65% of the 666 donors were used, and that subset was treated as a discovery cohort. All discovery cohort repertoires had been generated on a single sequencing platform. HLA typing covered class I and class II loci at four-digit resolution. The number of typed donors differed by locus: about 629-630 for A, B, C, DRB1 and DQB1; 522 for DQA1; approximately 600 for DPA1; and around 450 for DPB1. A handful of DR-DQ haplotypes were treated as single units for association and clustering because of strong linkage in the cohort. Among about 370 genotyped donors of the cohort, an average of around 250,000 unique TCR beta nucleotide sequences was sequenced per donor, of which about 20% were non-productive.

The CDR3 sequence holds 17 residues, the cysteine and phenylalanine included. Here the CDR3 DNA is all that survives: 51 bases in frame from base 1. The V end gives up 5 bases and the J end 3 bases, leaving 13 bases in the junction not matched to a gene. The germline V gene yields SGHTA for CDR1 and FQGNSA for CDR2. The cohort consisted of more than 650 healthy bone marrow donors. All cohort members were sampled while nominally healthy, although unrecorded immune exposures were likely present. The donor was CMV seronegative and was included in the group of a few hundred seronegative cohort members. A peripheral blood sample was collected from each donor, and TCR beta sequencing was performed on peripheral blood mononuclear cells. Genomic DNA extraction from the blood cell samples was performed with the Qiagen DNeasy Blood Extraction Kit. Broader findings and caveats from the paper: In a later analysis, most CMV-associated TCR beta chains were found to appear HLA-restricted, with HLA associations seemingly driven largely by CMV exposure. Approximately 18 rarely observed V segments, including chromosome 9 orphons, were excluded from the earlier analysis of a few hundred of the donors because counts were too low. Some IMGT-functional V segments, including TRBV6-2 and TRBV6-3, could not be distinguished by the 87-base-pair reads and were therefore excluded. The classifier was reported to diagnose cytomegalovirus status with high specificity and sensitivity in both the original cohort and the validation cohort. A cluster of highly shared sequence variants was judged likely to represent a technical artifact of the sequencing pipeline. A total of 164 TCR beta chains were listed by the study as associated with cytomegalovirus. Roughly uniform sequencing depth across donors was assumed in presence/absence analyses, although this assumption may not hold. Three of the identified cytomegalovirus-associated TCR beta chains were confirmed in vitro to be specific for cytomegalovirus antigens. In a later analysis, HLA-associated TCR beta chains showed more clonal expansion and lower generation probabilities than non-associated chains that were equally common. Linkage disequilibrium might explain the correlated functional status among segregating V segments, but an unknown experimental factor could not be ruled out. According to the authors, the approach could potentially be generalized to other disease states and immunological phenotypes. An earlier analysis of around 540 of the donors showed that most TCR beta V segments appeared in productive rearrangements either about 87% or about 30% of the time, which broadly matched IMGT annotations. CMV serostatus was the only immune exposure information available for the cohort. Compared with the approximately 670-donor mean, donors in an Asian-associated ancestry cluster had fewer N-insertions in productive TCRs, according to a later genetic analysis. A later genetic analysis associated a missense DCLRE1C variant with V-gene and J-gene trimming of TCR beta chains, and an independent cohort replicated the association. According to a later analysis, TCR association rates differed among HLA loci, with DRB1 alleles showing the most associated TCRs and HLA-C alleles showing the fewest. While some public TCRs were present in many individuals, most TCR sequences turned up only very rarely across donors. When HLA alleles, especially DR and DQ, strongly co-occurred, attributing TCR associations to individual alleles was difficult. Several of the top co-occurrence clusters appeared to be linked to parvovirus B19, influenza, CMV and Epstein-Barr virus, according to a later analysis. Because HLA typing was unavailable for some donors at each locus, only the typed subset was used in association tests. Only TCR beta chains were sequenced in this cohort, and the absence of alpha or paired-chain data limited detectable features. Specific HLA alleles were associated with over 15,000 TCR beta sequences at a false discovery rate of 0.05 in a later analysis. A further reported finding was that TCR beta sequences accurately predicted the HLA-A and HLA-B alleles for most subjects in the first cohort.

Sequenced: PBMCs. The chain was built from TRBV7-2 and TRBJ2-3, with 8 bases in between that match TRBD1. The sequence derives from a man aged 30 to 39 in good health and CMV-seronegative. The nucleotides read TGTGCCAGCAGCCCAGGGGGCGGGGTGGTGAAGACAGATACGCAGTATTTT. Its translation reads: CASSPGGGVVKTDTQYF.